The 27 T cell receptor beta chains presented below share a single source sample, sequenced in a study of cytomegalovirus exposure and HLA in healthy donors. Sequenced by immunoSEQ multiplex PCR; TCRdb stores in-frame clones only, minus some. The table lists under 250,000 clones, 85% to 95% of them singletons. Sequencing was done on a sample of PBMCs. All receptors come from a woman under 30 in good health and CMV-seronegative.

The chain couples TRBV6-4 to TRBJ2-6; maybe TRBD1 (5 bases). Germline V gene lookup returns CDR1 MRHNA and CDR2 SNTAGT. The CDR3 runs 15 residues. V dropped 0 bases and J dropped 3 bases, with 6 bases sitting between them. The CDR3 bases are TGTGCCAGCAGTGACTCAAGGGGTGGGGCCAACGTCCTGACTTTC. Protein sequence: CASSDSRGGANVLTF.

V usage is TRBV5-4 and J usage is TRBJ2-1; TRBD2 might be the D (5 bases). Germline V gene data show CDR1 as SGHNT and CDR2 as YYREEE (reference sequence). The CDR3 runs to 16 residues. V dropped 4 bases and J dropped 0 bases, with 14 bases sitting between them. The CDR3, as DNA: TGTGCCAGCAGCAATGGCTGGGAGAGCTCCTACAATGAGCAGTTCTTC. Its protein product is CASSNGWESSYNEQFF.

The chain has TRBV10-1 and TRBJ2-1, with D possibly TRBD2 on 6 matching bases. CDR1 and CDR2 (germline): WNHNN, SYGVQD (reference sequence). CDR3 length equals 13 residues. The V and J ends lost 4 bases and 8 bases respectively, with 12 bases between them. CDR3 region: CASSGGGLDEQFF. DNA of the CDR3: TGCGCCAGCAGTGGAGGAGGGTTGGATGAGCAGTTCTTC.

The gene calls are TRBV29-1 and TRBJ2-3; 7 bases agree with TRBD2. CDR1 and CDR2 from the germline V gene are SQVTM and ANQGSEA. The CDR3 loop spans 11 amino acids. Trimming at V came to 5 bases and at J to 5 bases, leaving 1 base not matched to a gene. The CDR3 loop is CSVPGGDTQYF. CDR3 nucleotides: TGCAGCGTTCCGGGGGGAGATACGCAGTATTTT.

The rearrangement joins TRBV13 to TRBJ2-1; D is perhaps TRBD2 (6 bases). The CDR3 has 14 residues. V was clipped by 4 bases and J by 10 bases, with 17 bases between them. CDR1 is PRHDT and CDR2 is FYEKMQ in the germline V gene (reference sequence). CDR3 coding DNA: TGTGCCAGCAGCTCCCTAGACCGTCGGGGGGAGCAGTTCTTC. Translating gives CASSSLDRRGEQFF.

The chain combines TRBV4-1 with TRBJ1-5; D possibly corresponds to TRBD1 (5 bases). This CDR3 region has 15 residues. From germline, CDR1 is MGHRA and CDR2 YSYEKL. V was cut by 1 base and J by 11 bases, with 18 bases left in between. CDR3: CASSQVIGVAETQHF. The DNA for the CDR3 is TGCGCCAGCAGCCAAGTTATAGGGGTCGCTGAGACCCAGCATTTT.

The V call is TRBV28, the J call TRBJ2-5; D is unclear. The CDR3 has 16 amino acids. Germline-derived CDR1 and CDR2 are MDHEN and SYDVKM. V dropped 1 base and J dropped 1 base, with 13 bases sitting between them. The CDR3 loop is CASSLYPESVQETQYF. In nucleotides, the CDR3 is TGTGCCAGCAGTTTATACCCAGAAAGCGTCCAAGAGACCCAGTACTTC.

The gene calls are TRBV6-4 and TRBJ2-1; 10 nucleotides match TRBD2. With 4 bases clipped from V and 5 bases from J, the junction kept 5 bases outside the gene matches. The CDR3 has 15 amino acids. The germline gives CDR1 MRHNA, CDR2 SNTAGT. CDR3 residues: CASSAVAGGNNEQFF. The CDR3 DNA follows: TGTGCCAGCAGTGCGGTAGCGGGAGGCAACAATGAGCAGTTCTTC.

The chain couples TRBV28 to TRBJ2-3; TRBD2 agrees at 8 bases. Trimming cost V 8 bases and J 0 bases; bases outside gene matches: 13. Per the germline V gene, CDR1 is MDHEN and CDR2 is SYDVKM. The CDR3 has 17 residues. The CDR3: CASPPPGASGSTDTQYF. Here the CDR3 DNA reads TGTGCCAGCCCCCCTCCCGGGGCTAGCGGGAGCACAGATACGCAGTATTTT.

The V gene is TRBV30, the J gene TRBJ2-3; the match to TRBD1 covers 7 bases. CDR3 length: 15 amino acids. Germline V gives CDR1 GTSNPN, CDR2 SVGIG (reference sequence). V lost 2 bases to trimming and J lost 4 bases; unmatched junction nucleotides: 9. The CDR3 bases are TGTGCCTGGAGTATCTTTATAAGGGGGCCAGATACGCAGTATTTT. It is translated as CAWSIFIRGPDTQYF.

V gene TRBV30 combines with J gene TRBJ2-7; possible D gene TRBD2, 5 bases. With 0 bases removed from V and 7 bases from J, the gap between germline ends came to 19 bases. CDR3 length equals 15 residues. In germline, CDR1 is GTSNPN, CDR2 SVGIG (reference sequence). CDR3 amino acids: CAWSVQRSGVGEQYF. The CDR3, as DNA: TGTGCCTGGAGTGTACAGAGAAGCGGAGTCGGGGAGCAGTACTTC.

A single count supports this clone. V gene TRBV19 combines with J gene TRBJ2-7; 10 bases fit TRBD1. This CDR3 is 14 amino acids long. From germline, CDR1 is LNHDA and CDR2 SQIVND (reference sequence). The ends lost 4 bases at V and 4 bases at J; junction bases unmatched: 4. The CDR3 spells CASSRGQGRYEQYF. The DNA of the CDR3 is TGTGCCAGTAGTAGGGGACAGGGGAGGTACGAGCAGTACTTC.

The chain combines TRBV29-1 with TRBJ1-1; D unclear. CDR1 and CDR2 (germline): SQVTM, ANQGSEA. This CDR3 has 12 amino acids. Trimming took off 3 bases at V and 4 bases at J, with 9 bases between the two ends. The CDR3 region has the DNA TGCAGCGTTGACCCCGTCGGCACTGAAGCTTTCTTT. Translation: CSVDPVGTEAFF.

V usage is TRBV29-1 and J usage is TRBJ2-7; 11 positions match TRBD2. The CDR3 is made up of 13 amino acids. The germline V gene has CDR1 SQVTM and CDR2 ANQGSEA. Unmatched junction bases numbered 4, after V lost 7 bases and J lost 2 bases. The CDR3 region has the DNA TGCAGCGCTGCGACTAGCGGGGCCTACGAGCAGTACTTC. This sequence encodes CSAATSGAYEQYF.

The chain joins TRBV7-2 to TRBJ1-5, with 7 bases lining up with TRBD1. V lost 2 bases and J lost 0; bases outside the gene matches: 7. Germline V CDR1 and CDR2: SGHTA, FQGNSA. The CDR3 is made up of 17 amino acids. CDR3 bases: TGTGCCAGCAGCTTACCCGGACAGGTTATTAGCAATCAGCCCCAGCATTTT. Its protein product is CASSLPGQVISNQPQHF.

The rearrangement uses TRBV7-8 and TRBJ2-7, with TRBD2 as a possible D gene (6 bases). V was pared by 5 bases and J by 6 bases, with 14 bases between. The CDR3 covers 13 residues. In germline, CDR1 is SGHVS, CDR2 FQNEAQ. CDR3 sequence (DNA): TGTGCCAGCAGCCCCGGGAGATGGGGCGAGCAGTACTTC. Its protein product is CASSPGRWGEQYF.

This clone was picked up one time. The V and J genes are TRBV4-2 and TRBJ1-1; 9 bases agree with TRBD1. CDR1 LGHNA and CDR2 YNFKEQ come from the germline V gene. Losses at the gene ends were 0 bases for V and 1 base for J; bases not matched to a gene: 3. The CDR3 is 16 residues long. CDR3 nucleotides: TGTGCCAGCAGCCAAGAAGACAGGGGGTCGAACACTGAAGCTTTCTTT. This encodes CASSQEDRGSNTEAFF.

The V gene is TRBV11-2, the J gene TRBJ2-1; 7 bases align to TRBD2. Looked up from germline, CDR1 is SGHAT and CDR2 is FQNNGV. This CDR3 is 14 amino acids long. V was pared by 9 bases and J by 2 bases, with 7 bases of the junction left unmatched. In DNA, the CDR3 is TGTGCCAGTGAACGGACTAGGGCCTACAATGAGCAGTTCTTC. Amino acids: CASERTRAYNEQFF. The full variable domain, completed using reference TRBV11-2 and TRBJ2-1, is EAGVAQSPRYKIIEKRQSVAFWCNPISGHATLYWYQQILGQGPKLLIQFQNNGVVDDSQLPKDRFSAERLKGVDSTLKIQPAKLEDSAVYLCASERTRAYNEQFFGPGTRLTVL.

The chain is built from TRBV6-5 and TRBJ1-5, with D perhaps TRBD1 (6 bases). The V and J ends lost 8 bases and 6 bases respectively, with 14 bases between them. The CDR3 is made up of 13 amino acids. CDR1 is MNHEY, CDR2 SVGAGI, per germline. The CDR3 protein is CASARGAGQPQHF. The CDR3 region has the DNA TGTGCCAGCGCCCGGGGGGCCGGTCAGCCCCAGCATTTT.

The J gene is TRBJ1-2, the V gene TRBV11-2; a weak D match, TRBD1 (5 bases). CDR1 and CDR2 from the germline V gene are SGHAT and FQNNGV. Trimming removed 2 bases from V and 8 bases from J, with 9 bases in between. The CDR3 has 12 residues. The CDR3 DNA follows: TGTGCCAGCAGCTTACCCGCAGGGGGCTACACCTTC. It specifies CASSLPAGGYTF.

V usage is TRBV5-1 and J usage is TRBJ1-1, with 7 nucleotides matching TRBD1. This CDR3 is built from 14 residues. Trimming removed 1 base from V and 5 bases from J; junction bases left unmatched: 5. Germline CDR1 is SGHRS and CDR2 is YFSETQ. The CDR3 DNA reads as TGCGCCAGCAGCTTGAGGGGGCAGAGGACTGAAGCTTTCTTT. This codes for CASSLRGQRTEAFF.

The CDR3 loop is CASSPGTTADTQYF. CDR3 coding DNA: TGTGCCAGCTCACCGGGGACTACGGCCGATACGCAGTATTTT. The chain links TRBV18 to TRBJ2-3, with 7 nucleotides matching TRBD2. The CDR3 length is 14 residues. Germline CDR1 and CDR2: KGHSH and LQKENI. V gave up 3 bases and J gave up 6 bases; unmatched junction bases: 6.

The chain carries TRBV27 and TRBJ2-7, with no clear D. This CDR3 region has 14 residues. V lost 3 bases, J lost 3 bases, and 12 bases lay in between. CDR1 and CDR2 (germline): MNHEY, SMNVEV (reference sequence). CDR3 DNA: TGTGCCAGCAGTTTTATCGGAGTCGGCTACGAGCAGTACTTC. The encoded protein is CASSFIGVGYEQYF.

Remarks on this clone: One end of the junction varies from germline; a read error may be responsible. This rearrangement joins TRBV4-1 to TRBJ2-7, with 7 bases identical to TRBD2. There are 15 residues in the CDR3. Germline assignment: CDR1 MGHRA and CDR2 YSYEKL. The CDR3 sequence: CASSEETGGEGEQYF. DNA of the CDR3: TGCGCCAGCAGCGAAGAAACGGGGGGAGAGGGCGAGCAGTACTTC.

V and J are TRBV5-1 and TRBJ2-2; a possible D gene is TRBD1 (6 bases). This CDR3 comprises 15 residues. The germline gives CDR1 SGHRS, CDR2 YFSETQ. The ends were cut back, 4 bases at V and 3 bases at J, with 13 bases in the middle. CDR3 region: CASSAGGQHTGELFF. The CDR3 coding sequence is TGCGCCAGCAGCGCCGGTGGACAGCACACCGGGGAGCTGTTTTTT.

The CDR3 loop reads CASSWGQGTLYEQYF. The CDR3 bases are TGTGCCAGTAGTTGGGGACAGGGTACCCTCTACGAGCAGTACTTC. This chain uses TRBV19 with TRBJ2-7, with 9 positions matching TRBD1. V was clipped by 5 bases and J by 3 bases; unmatched bases: 8. Per the germline V gene, CDR1 is LNHDA and CDR2 is SQIVND (reference sequence). This CDR3 spans 15 amino acids.

The DNA of the CDR3 is TGCAGCGTTGGGAGGGGAGGAGGGGACTATGGCTACACCTTC. Translating it yields CSVGRGGGDYGYTF. The chain is built from TRBV29-1 and TRBJ1-2; D might be TRBD1 (5 bases). CDR1 is SQVTM and CDR2 is ANQGSEA in the germline V gene. Trimming stripped 4 bases from V and 3 bases from J, with 15 bases between. The CDR3 has 14 residues.